This T cell receptor beta chain originates from a study of cytomegalovirus exposure and HLA in healthy donors. Germline V gene data show CDR1 as SGHTA and CDR2 as FQGNSA. V lost 0 bases, J lost 6 bases, and 2 bases stayed unmatched. This CDR3 has 14 residues. Researchers ran the PCR with 60 Vbeta and 13 Jbeta primers. Sequencing was performed with immunoSEQ multiplex PCR; in TCRdb, only in-frame clones are kept and a portion is missing. Found here are approximately 170,000 clones, approximately 80% of them singletons; the top ten hold less than 2.5%. This clone was counted a single time. Other DNA variants within this sample encode the same CDR3.

The TCR originated in a woman aged 45-65 years in good health and CMV-seronegative. The sample was PBMCs. This chain links TRBV7-2 with TRBJ2-3, with 8 bases identical to TRBD2. The CDR3 loop reads CASSLAGGGDTQYF. The CDR3 DNA sequence: TGTGCCAGCAGCTTAGCGGGCGGGGGGGATACGCAGTATTTT.